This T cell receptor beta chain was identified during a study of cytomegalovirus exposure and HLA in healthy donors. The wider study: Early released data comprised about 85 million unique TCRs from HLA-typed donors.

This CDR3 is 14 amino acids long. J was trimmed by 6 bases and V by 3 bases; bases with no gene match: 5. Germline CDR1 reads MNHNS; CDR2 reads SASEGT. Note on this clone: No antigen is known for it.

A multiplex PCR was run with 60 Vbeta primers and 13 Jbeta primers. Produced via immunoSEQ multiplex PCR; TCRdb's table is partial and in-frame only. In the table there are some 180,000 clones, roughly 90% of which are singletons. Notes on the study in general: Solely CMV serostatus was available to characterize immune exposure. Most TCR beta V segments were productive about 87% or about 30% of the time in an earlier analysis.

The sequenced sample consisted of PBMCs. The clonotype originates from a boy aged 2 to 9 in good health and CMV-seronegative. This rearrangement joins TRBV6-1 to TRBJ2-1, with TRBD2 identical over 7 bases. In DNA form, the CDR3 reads TGTGCCAGCAGTGATTTTGGGGGGGGCAATGAGCAGTTCTTC. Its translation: CASSDFGGGNEQFF.